This TCR beta chain was obtained from a study of shared clonotypes between healthy human individuals. Data came from immunoSEQ multiplex PCR; TCRdb stores just in-frame clones and leaves some out. The sample lists over a million clones, roughly 97% occurring once. The junction had 3 bases not matched to a gene; V was cut back by 0 bases and J by 2 bases. The CDR3 extends over 15 amino acids. Germline lookup yields CDR1 ENHRY and CDR2 SYGVKD. V gene TRBV10-3 combines with J gene TRBJ2-7; 8 positions agree with TRBD2. This TCR derives from a man aged 30-40 years in good health. Material for sequencing was naive CD4+ T cells sorted from blood. Subset meaning: CD45RA+ positively selected. The chain's CDR3 is CAISESSGGPYEQYF. CDR3 DNA: TGTGCCATCAGTGAGTCGTCGGGAGGGCCCTACGAGCAGTACTTC.